The clone carrying this T cell receptor beta chain was picked up many times. Its antigen is not identified. The sample is drawn from a study of T cells in Graves' hyperthyroidism and ophthalmopathy. Germline V CDR1 and CDR2: DFQATT, SNEGSKA (reference sequence). J lost 4 bases, V lost 5 bases, and 3 bases had no gene match. This CDR3 contains 13 residues. Study results and caveats: Most expanded thyroid clonotypes above 0.001 also appeared in blood.

Amplification targeted TCR beta CDR3 regions from RNA transcripts. Carried out on the TCR CDR3, a first-round RT-PCR used the HTBI primer set. TCRdb re-called the multiplex PCR reads through MiXCR, storing one row per CDR3 protein. Of hundreds of thousands of distinct CDR3 sequences listed, 35% are singletons. The TCR comes from a woman between 40 and 55 years old with Graves' hyperthyroidism. The chain couples TRBV20-1 to TRBJ1-1, with TRBD1 matching 11 bases. Sequencing input: blood. CDR3 sequence: CSAGDRGGTEAFF. CDR3 DNA sequence: TGCAGTGCTGGGGACAGGGGGGGCACTGAAGCTTTCTTT.